This T cell receptor beta chain was sequenced in a study of blood T cells in healthy people across ages. Study outcomes and limitations: Researchers said unsorted PBMCs prevented a conclusive naive versus antigen-experienced comparison.

Through a sample-barcoded 5' primer and a J-beta primer mix, a second PCR was run for 7 to 11 cycles. TCRdb reprocessed the 5' RACE reads with MiXCR, giving one entry per CDR3 protein. The top ten clones hold around 13% of a sample with around 1.1 million distinct CDR3 sequences, 35% to 40% of them seen once. With respect to this clonotype: The antigen is undetermined.

Healthy Caucasian individuals from Russia aged roughly 6 to 95 served as donors. The CDR3 spans 18 residues. The germline V gene encodes CDR1 SGHVS and CDR2 FQNEAQ. V shed 4 bases and J shed 1 base, with 21 bases lying between them. The sequencing input was blood. The clonotype was recovered from a man aged 18 to 35 in good health. The chain joins TRBV7-8 to TRBJ2-3; D remains unclear. The CDR3 DNA reads as TGTGCCAGCAGCTCCCCTAGAAGGGAAAGCTTTGGCACAGATACGCAGTATTTT. This translates into CASSSPRRESFGTDTQYF.